The 26 T cell receptor beta chains reported below all come from one sample, sequenced in a study of blood T cell repertoires in COVID-19. Data came from immunoSEQ multiplex PCR; TCRdb stores just in-frame clones and leaves some out. The profile covers under 80,000 clones, with less than 80% appearing a single time and roughly a third taken by the ten largest. Sequences were obtained from peripheral blood. Source of these receptors: a human donor in a cohort sampled during active COVID-19.

This clone was observed a single time. The chain links TRBV19 to TRBJ1-2; D is uncertain. Looked up from germline, CDR1 is LNHDA and CDR2 is SQIVND (reference sequence). The CDR3 has 15 residues. The ends were cut back, 3 bases at V and 6 bases at J, with 17 bases in the middle. CDR3 nucleotides: TGTGCCAGTAGTATGATTGAAGGGAGACGGCATGGCTACACCTTC. Translating gives CASSMIEGRRHGYTF.

This clone was recorded many times. The chain is built from TRBV21-1 and TRBJ2-7; whether TRBD1, the table's D call, matches the DNA was not checked. TRBV21-1 is a pseudogene locus. The CDR3 covers 17 residues. CDR3 residues: CASSKDGPGQGGYEQYF. The CDR3 DNA follows: TGTGCCAGCAGCAAAGATGGGCCGGGACAGGGAGGCTACGAGCAGTACTTC.

This clone was recorded once. The V gene is TRBV29-1, the J gene TRBJ2-2, with D possibly being TRBD2 (6 bases). CDR1 and CDR2 from the germline V gene are SQVTM and ANQGSEA. The CDR3 length is 14 residues. The V gene lost 8 bases and the J gene lost 2 bases, with 15 bases spanning the gap. The CDR3 nucleotides are TGCAGCACAATAGCCGGGGGAAACACCGGGGAGCTGTTTTTT. This encodes CSTIAGGNTGELFF.

This chain uses TRBV5-5 with TRBJ1-5; TRBD1 agrees at 11 bases. V lost 8 bases and J lost 3; bases outside the gene matches: 7. The CDR3 consists of 15 residues. Germline V lookup: CDR1 SGHKS, CDR2 YYEKEE (reference sequence). DNA for the CDR3: TGTGCCAGTAGTGGGACAGGGGGTCCCAATCAGCCCCAGCATTTT. This encodes CASSGTGGPNQPQHF.

V is TRBV5-4 and J is TRBJ1-3; 9 bases are a match to TRBD1. CDR3 size: 16 residues. Germline V CDR1 and CDR2: SGHNT, YYREEE (reference sequence). Trimming took 4 bases from V and 4 from J; bases not matched to a gene: 9. As DNA, the CDR3 is TGTGCCAGCAGCACCGAACAGGGGGCGAGCGGAAACACCATATATTTT. Encoded protein: CASSTEQGASGNTIYF.

V is TRBV29-1 and J is TRBJ2-7; no clear D. This CDR3 contains 12 residues. The V gene's germline CDR1 is SQVTM and CDR2 ANQGSEA. Trimming cost V 4 bases and J 0 bases, with 7 bases left between them. CDR3 loop: CSVVGSSYEQYF. The CDR3 DNA sequence: TGCAGCGTTGTTGGTAGCTCCTACGAGCAGTACTTC.

The chain recombines TRBV10-3 with TRBJ1-5, with 8 bases lining up with TRBD1. This CDR3 contains 17 residues. Germline V CDR1 and CDR2: ENHRY, SYGVKD. Trimming removed 2 bases from V and 6 bases from J; junction bases left unmatched: 12. CDR3 protein: CAISERGGQGAVQPQHF. DNA for the CDR3: TGTGCCATCAGTGAGAGGGGAGGGCAGGGGGCTGTTCAGCCCCAGCATTTT.

The chain uses TRBV29-1 and TRBJ1-1; 8 bases are a match to TRBD1. V dropped 5 bases and J dropped 5; count of bases not matched to a gene: 7. Germline V CDR1 and CDR2: SQVTM, ANQGSEA. CDR3 length: 13 amino acids. The CDR3 DNA reads as TGCAGCGTTCGGCAGGGGGCCAGGACTGAAGCTTTCTTT. Translation gives CSVRQGARTEAFF.

This chain links TRBV11-3 with TRBJ2-3; D is perhaps TRBD1 (5 bases). The germline V gene encodes CDR1 SGHNT and CDR2 YENEEA. The V gene lost 5 bases and the J gene lost 6 bases, with 12 bases spanning the gap. This CDR3 has 13 residues. In DNA, the CDR3 is TGTGCCAGCAGCCAAGGGGTCTCGGATACGCAGTATTTT. Translation: CASSQGVSDTQYF.

The chain recombines TRBV9 with TRBJ1-2, with 10 bases identical to TRBD1. With 0 bases clipped from V and 2 bases from J, the junction kept 1 base outside the gene matches. The CDR3 runs to 15 residues. Germline CDR1 and CDR2: SGDLS and YYNGEE. The CDR3 DNA reads TGTGCCAGCAGCGTAGGGACAGGGGGGAACTATGGCTACACCTTC. It specifies CASSVGTGGNYGYTF. The complete variable domain, with remaining parts taken from reference TRBV9 and TRBJ1-2, reads DSGVTQTPKHLITATGQRVTLRCSPRSGDLSVYWYQQSLDQGLQFLIQYYNGEERAKGNILERFSAQQFPDLHSELNLSSLELGDSALYFCASSVGTGGNYGYTFGSGTRLTVV.

The chain joins TRBV19 to TRBJ1-4, with TRBD1 as a possible D gene (5 bases). From germline, CDR1 is LNHDA and CDR2 SQIVND (reference sequence). CDR3 length: 14 amino acids. V was trimmed by 3 bases and J by 1 base, leaving 6 bases between them. In DNA form, the CDR3 reads TGTGCCAGTAGTATCCAGGGAACTAATGAAAAACTGTTTTTT. Amino acids: CASSIQGTNEKLFF. Looking up the rest from reference TRBV19 and TRBJ1-4 gives the full variable domain: DGGITQSPKYLFRKEGQNVTLSCEQNLNHDAMYWYRQDPGQGLRLIYYSQIVNDFQKGDIAEGYSVSREKKESFPLTVTSAQKNPTAFYLCASSIQGTNEKLFFGSGTQLSVL.

This sequence joins TRBV10-3 and TRBJ2-5; possibly TRBD1 for D (7 bases). This CDR3 is 14 amino acids long. Germline CDR1 and CDR2: ENHRY and SYGVKD. Trimming took 4 bases from V and 4 from J, leaving 13 bases between them. This CDR3 reads CAISGRGAGETQYF. DNA for the CDR3: TGTGCCATCAGTGGCAGGGGGGCGGGAGAGACCCAGTACTTC.

The chain has TRBV7-9 and TRBJ2-7, with 9 bases aligning to TRBD2. In germline, CDR1 is SEHNR, CDR2 FQNEAQ (reference sequence). The CDR3 has 16 residues. The ends lost 2 bases at V and 7 bases at J; junction bases unmatched: 12. The CDR3 reads CASSLSGGPGLAEQYF. CDR3 DNA sequence: TGTGCCAGCAGCTTATCGGGTGGCCCGGGACTAGCAGAGCAGTACTTC.

The chain employs TRBV28 and TRBJ2-5; maybe TRBD1 (6 bases). The V gene's germline CDR1 is MDHEN and CDR2 SYDVKM. The CDR3 has 13 residues. V lost 6 bases and J lost 6, with 14 bases in between. This chain's CDR3 is CASSPSGVQTQYF. The CDR3 nucleotides are TGTGCCAGCAGCCCCTCAGGGGTACAGACCCAGTACTTC.

The chain combines TRBV19 with TRBJ2-7, with 11 bases identical to TRBD1. The J segment lost 7 bases and the V segment lost 4 bases, leaving 9 bases of the junction unmatched. The length of the CDR3 is 15 residues. Germline assignment: CDR1 LNHDA and CDR2 SQIVND (reference sequence). CDR3 sequence reads: CASSTAGTGGNEQYF. The CDR3 nucleotides read TGTGCCAGTAGTACAGCCGGGACAGGGGGAAATGAGCAGTACTTC.

This clone was found once. The V call is TRBV24-1, the J call TRBJ2-2; TRBD2 agrees at 7 bases. Germline CDR1 is KGHDR and CDR2 is SFDVKD. CDR3 size: 14 residues. The V gene end was trimmed by 5 bases and the J gene end by 3 bases; junction bases not matched to a gene: 2. The CDR3 region is CATSGGGYTGELFF. For the CDR3, the DNA is TGTGCCACCAGTGGCGGGGGTTACACCGGGGAGCTGTTTTTT.

The rearrangement uses TRBV5-1 and TRBJ2-7; 7 bases are a match to TRBD2. The CDR3 runs 14 residues. Germline V lookup: CDR1 SGHRS, CDR2 YFSETQ. V dropped 5 bases and J dropped 4; count of bases not matched to a gene: 9. The CDR3 is CASRPASGVYEQYF. The DNA of the CDR3 is TGCGCCAGCAGACCGGCCAGCGGGGTTTACGAGCAGTACTTC.

The CDR3 nucleotides are TGTGCCAGCAGCTTAGAACGGGGTGGAAGTTCTGGGGCCAACGTCCTGACTTTC. Protein sequence: CASSLERGGSSGANVLTF. J is TRBJ2-6 and V is TRBV7-8, with D possibly TRBD2 on 5 matching bases. The CDR3 runs 18 residues. Germline lookup yields CDR1 SGHVS and CDR2 FQNEAQ. V lost 1 base to trimming and J lost 1 base, with 14 bases between them.

CDR3 in amino acids: CASSLDRNTEAFF. The CDR3 DNA reads as TGTGCCAGCAGCTTGGACAGGAACACTGAAGCTTTCTTT. The chain links TRBV7-9 to TRBJ1-1; TRBD1 might be the D (6 bases). Germline-derived CDR1 and CDR2 are SEHNR and FQNEAQ (reference sequence). The germline V and J ends were trimmed by 3 bases and 1 base, with 6 bases remaining between them. The CDR3 is made up of 13 amino acids.

This clone showed up just a few times. The rearrangement joins TRBV4-2 to TRBJ2-7; a weak D match, TRBD2 (6 bases). The V end was cut by 0 bases, the J end by 2 bases, with 11 bases between. Germline CDR1 reads LGHNA; CDR2 reads YNFKEQ. This CDR3 is built from 15 residues. Here the CDR3 reads CASSQDWSGAYEQYF. The CDR3 DNA reads as TGTGCCAGCAGCCAAGATTGGTCGGGAGCCTACGAGCAGTACTTC.

CDR3 coding DNA: TGTGCCAGCAGTCCCGTGGGAGCGGGAGAGTCCTACAATGAGCAGTTCTTC. This encodes CASSPVGAGESYNEQFF. The V and J genes are TRBV7-8 and TRBJ2-1; TRBD2 aligns across 8 bases. V lost 6 bases and J lost 1; bases outside the gene matches: 11. This CDR3 is 17 amino acids long. Germline assignment: CDR1 SGHVS and CDR2 FQNEAQ.

The V call is TRBV10-3, the J call TRBJ2-3, with 7 bases fitting TRBD2. CDR1 and CDR2 (germline): ENHRY, SYGVKD. The CDR3 contains 14 residues. With V trimmed by 8 bases and J by 3 bases, 8 bases remained unmatched. This chain's CDR3 is CAIGGGGPTDTQYF. DNA of the CDR3: TGTGCCATCGGTGGGGGAGGGCCGACAGATACGCAGTATTTT.

A single count supports this clone. V usage is TRBV11-2 and J usage is TRBJ2-1; 13 nucleotides agree with TRBD2. The CDR3 spans 16 residues. Germline lookup yields CDR1 SGHAT and CDR2 FQNNGV. With 3 bases clipped from V and 12 bases from J, the junction kept 11 bases outside the gene matches. This chain's CDR3 is CASSFRRGLAGDSQFF. The CDR3 nucleotides read TGTGCCAGCAGCTTTCGTCGCGGACTAGCGGGAGATTCGCAGTTCTTC.

The gene calls are TRBV5-4 and TRBJ2-2, with 13 bases aligning to TRBD2. Germline V CDR1 and CDR2: SGHNT, YYREEE (reference sequence). V lost 4 bases, J lost 5 bases, and 5 bases stayed unmatched. The CDR3 runs 16 residues. The CDR3 nucleotides are TGTGCCAGCAGCGACGAGACTAGCGGGAGGACCGGGGAGCTGTTTTTT. It specifies CASSDETSGRTGELFF.

This clone was recorded once. This sequence joins TRBV28 and TRBJ2-7; 9 bases are a match to TRBD1. Germline CDR1 and CDR2: MDHEN and SYDVKM. V dropped 7 bases and J dropped 5; count of bases not matched to a gene: 12. This CDR3 has 15 amino acids. The chain's CDR3 is CASTLVQGALHEQYF. For the CDR3, the DNA is TGTGCCAGCACCCTAGTACAGGGGGCTTTACACGAGCAGTACTTC.

This chain joins TRBV10-3 and TRBJ2-1; D is ambiguous. The CDR3 runs 15 residues. V was shortened by 0 bases and J by 8 bases, with 14 bases between the two germline ends. Germline assignment: CDR1 ENHRY and CDR2 SYGVKD. The CDR3 nucleotides are TGTGCCATCAGTGAGTCCGAGCCTGAGAGAGATGAGCAGTTCTTC. This sequence encodes CAISESEPERDEQFF.